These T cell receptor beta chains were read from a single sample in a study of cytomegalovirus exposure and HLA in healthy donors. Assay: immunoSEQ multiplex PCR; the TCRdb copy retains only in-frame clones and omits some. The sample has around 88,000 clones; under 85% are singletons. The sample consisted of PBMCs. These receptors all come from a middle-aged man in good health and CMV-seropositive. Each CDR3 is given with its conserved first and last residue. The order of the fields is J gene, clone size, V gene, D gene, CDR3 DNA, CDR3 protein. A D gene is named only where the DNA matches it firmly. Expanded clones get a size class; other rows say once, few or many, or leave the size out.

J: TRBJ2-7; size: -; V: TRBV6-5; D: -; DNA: TGTGCCAGCAGTTACTCGCTCCGGGACTCCTACGAGCAGTACTTC; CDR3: CASSYSLRDSYEQYF
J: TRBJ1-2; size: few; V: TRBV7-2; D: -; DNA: TGTGCCAGCAGCAGAGAAAGGGGCCCTAACTATGGCTACCCCTTC; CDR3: CASSRERGPNYGYPF
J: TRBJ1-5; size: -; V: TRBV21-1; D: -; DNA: TGTGCCAGCAGCCCTACTAGTGACAGGCTCCAAAATCAGCCCCAGCATTTT; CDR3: CASSPTSDRLQNQPQHF
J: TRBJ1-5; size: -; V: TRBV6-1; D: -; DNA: TGTGCCAGCAGGCCGGAGGGTCAGCCCCAGCATTTT; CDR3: CASRPEGQPQHF
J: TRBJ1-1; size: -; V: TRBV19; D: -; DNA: TGTGCCAGTAGTAGGTGGGCGAGCACTGAAGCTTTCTTT; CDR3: CASSRWASTEAFF
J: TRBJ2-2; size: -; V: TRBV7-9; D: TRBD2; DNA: TGTGCCAGCAGCCCTCCGGGAGGGTTCGCGAACACCGGGGAGCTGTTTTTT; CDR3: CASSPPGGFANTGELFF
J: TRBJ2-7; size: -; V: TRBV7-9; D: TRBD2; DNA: TGTGCCAGCAGCTTACGCGTGGGACTAGCGGGGTCCGAGCAGTACTTC; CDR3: CASSLRVGLAGSEQYF
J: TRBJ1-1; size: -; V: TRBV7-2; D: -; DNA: TGTGCCAGCAGCTTAGAAGGCGGGGGGAGGAGCACTGAAGCTTTCTTT; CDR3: CASSLEGGGRSTEAFF
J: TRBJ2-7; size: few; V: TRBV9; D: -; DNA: TGTGCCAGCAGCGTAGGGGCAGGCTCCTACGAGCAGTACTTC; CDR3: CASSVGAGSYEQYF
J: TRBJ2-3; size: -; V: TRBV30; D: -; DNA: TGTGCCTGGAGTGTGGGGGCCCACACAGATACGCAGTATTTT; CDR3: CAWSVGAHTDTQYF
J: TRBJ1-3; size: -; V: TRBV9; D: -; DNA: TGTGCCAGCAGCGTAGGTATAGGGAGAGGAAACACCATATATTTT; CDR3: CASSVGIGRGNTIYF
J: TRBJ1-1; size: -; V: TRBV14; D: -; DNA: TGTGCCAGCAGTGTTGGGGGGGGCCGGAACACTGAAGCTTTCTTT; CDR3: CASSVGGGRNTEAFF
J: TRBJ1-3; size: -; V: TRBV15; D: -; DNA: TGTGCCACCAGCAGGGTCGGTGGCTCTGGAAACACCATATATTTT; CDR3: CATSRVGGSGNTIYF
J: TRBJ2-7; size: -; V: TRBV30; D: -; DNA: TGTGCCTGGAGTGGGACTCCAGGCGAGCAGTACTTC; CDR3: CAWSGTPGEQYF
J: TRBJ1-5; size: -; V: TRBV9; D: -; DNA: TGTGCCAGCAGCGTAGGTGGGGGGGTCAATCAGCCCCAGCATTTT; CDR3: CASSVGGGVNQPQHF
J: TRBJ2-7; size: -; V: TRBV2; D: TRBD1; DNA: TGTGCCAGCAGTGCGGACAGGGTCTACGAGCAGTACTTC; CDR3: CASSADRVYEQYF
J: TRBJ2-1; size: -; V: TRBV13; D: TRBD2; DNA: TGTGCCAGCCGGGAGGGGGGGGGCCTTCTCTACAATGAGCAGTTCTTC; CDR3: CASREGGGLLYNEQFF
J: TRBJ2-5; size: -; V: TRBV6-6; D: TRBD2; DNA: TGTGCCAGCAGTCCATCACTAGCGGGGGGGCCTAAGACCCAGTACTTC; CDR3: CASSPSLAGGPKTQYF
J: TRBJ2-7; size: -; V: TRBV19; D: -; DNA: TGTGCCAGTAGTATGGGCAGGGGTTACGAGCAGTACTTC; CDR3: CASSMGRGYEQYF
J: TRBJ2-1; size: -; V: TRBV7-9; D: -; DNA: TGTGCCAGCAGCGCCAGAGGGGGGGCCAGTTACAATGAGCAGTTCTTC; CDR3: CASSARGGASYNEQFF
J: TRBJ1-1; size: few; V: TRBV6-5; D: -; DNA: TGTGCCAGCACTCTACTGTTAGGGGGGAACACTGAAGCTTTCTTT; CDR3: CASTLLLGGNTEAFF
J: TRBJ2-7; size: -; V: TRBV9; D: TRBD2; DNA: TGTGCCAGCAGCGTCCGCCCAGCGGGGGAGCAGTACTTC; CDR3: CASSVRPAGEQYF
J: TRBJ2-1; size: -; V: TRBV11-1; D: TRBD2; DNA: TGTGCCAGCAGCTCCCGGGAGGAAGGGGCCTACAATGAGCAGTTCTTC; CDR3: CASSSREEGAYNEQFF
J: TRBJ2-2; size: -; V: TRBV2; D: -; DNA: -; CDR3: CASSGVGRGTGSCFF
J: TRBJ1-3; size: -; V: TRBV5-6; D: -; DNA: TGTGCCAGCAGCTTCGGGTCCTCTGGAAACACCATATATTTT; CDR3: CASSFGSSGNTIYF
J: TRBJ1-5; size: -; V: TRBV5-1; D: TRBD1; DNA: TGCGCCAGCAGCTTGGAGGGACAGGGAAGTCAGCCCCAGCATTTT; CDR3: CASSLEGQGSQPQHF
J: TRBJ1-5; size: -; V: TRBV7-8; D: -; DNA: TGTGCCAGCAGCTTAACACCCCCAGGAAGCAATCAGCCCCAGCATTTT; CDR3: CASSLTPPGSNQPQHF
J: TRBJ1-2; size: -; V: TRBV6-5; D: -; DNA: TGTGCCAGCAGGATGACAGTCTCCAACTATGGCTACCCCTTC; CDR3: CASRMTVSNYGYPF
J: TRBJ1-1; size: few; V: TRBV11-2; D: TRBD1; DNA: TGTGCCAGCGGACAGGGGGCGGACACTGAAGCTTTCTTT; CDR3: CASGQGADTEAFF
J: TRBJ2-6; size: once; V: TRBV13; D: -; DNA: TGTGCCAGCAGCTATTACAAAGCTGGGGCCAACGTCCTGACTTTC; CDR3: CASSYYKAGANVLTF
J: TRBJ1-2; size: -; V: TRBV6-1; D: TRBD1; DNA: TGTGCCAGCAGGTTGACAGGGAGCGGAGGCTACCCCTTC; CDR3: CASRLTGSGGYPF
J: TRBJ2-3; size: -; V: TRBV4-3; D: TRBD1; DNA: TGCGCCAGCAGGAGGGACAGGGGAACAGATACGCAGTATTTT; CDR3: CASRRDRGTDTQYF
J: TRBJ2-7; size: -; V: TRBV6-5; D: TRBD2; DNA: TGTGCCAGCAGTTACGGGCGGGGGAGCTCCTACGAGCAGTACTTC; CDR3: CASSYGRGSSYEQYF
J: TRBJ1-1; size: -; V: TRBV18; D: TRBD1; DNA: TGTGCCAGCTCACCTGGACAGGATGCGGTAGCTTTCTTT; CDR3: CASSPGQDAVAFF
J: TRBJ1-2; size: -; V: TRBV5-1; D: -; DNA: TGCGCCAGCAGCTTGGGATCAGGGTTTTCGGGCTACACCTTC; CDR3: CASSLGSGFSGYTF
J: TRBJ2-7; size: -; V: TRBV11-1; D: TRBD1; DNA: TGTGCCAGCAGCTTGGTCCCCCGGGACAGGGGGCTCGAGCAGTACTTC; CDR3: CASSLVPRDRGLEQYF
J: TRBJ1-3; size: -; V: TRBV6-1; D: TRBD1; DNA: TGTGCCAGCAGTGAAAAGGGACAGGGAAACACCATATATTTT; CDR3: CASSEKGQGNTIYF
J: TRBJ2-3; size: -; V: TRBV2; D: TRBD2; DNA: TGTGCCAGCAGTCCGACTAGCGGGGGGGCAGCTACGCAGTATTTT; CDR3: CASSPTSGGAATQYF
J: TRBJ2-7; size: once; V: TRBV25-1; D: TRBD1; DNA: TGTGCCAGCAGTGAGGTTGGACAGGCCTACGAGCAGTACTTC; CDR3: CASSEVGQAYEQYF
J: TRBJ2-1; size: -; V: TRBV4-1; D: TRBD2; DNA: TGCGCCAGCAGCCAAACTAGCGGACAGAAAAACAATGAGCAGTTCTTC; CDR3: CASSQTSGQKNNEQFF
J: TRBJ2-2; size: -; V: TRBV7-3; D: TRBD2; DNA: TGTGCCAGCAGCTTACTAGCGGGGGCCACCGGGGAGCTGTTTTTT; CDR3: CASSLLAGATGELFF
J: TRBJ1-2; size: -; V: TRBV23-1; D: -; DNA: TGCGCCAGCATCTCTGGCTACACCTTC; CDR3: CASISGYTF
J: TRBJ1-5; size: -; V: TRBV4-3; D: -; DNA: TGCGCCAGCAGCCAATCCCTTGTGGGGGGGGACCAGCCCCAGCATTTT; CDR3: CASSQSLVGGDQPQHF